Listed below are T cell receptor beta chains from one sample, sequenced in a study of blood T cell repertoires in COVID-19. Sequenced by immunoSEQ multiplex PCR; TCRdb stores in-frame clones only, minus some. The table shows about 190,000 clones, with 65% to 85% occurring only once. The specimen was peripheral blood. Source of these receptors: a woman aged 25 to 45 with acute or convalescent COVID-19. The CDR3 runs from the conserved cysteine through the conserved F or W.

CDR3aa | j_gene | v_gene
CASSLTTPPSREREQYF | TRBJ2-7 | TRBV5-1
CASSNGGPTDTQYF | TRBJ2-3 | TRBV6-6
CASSPNTGDKEKLFF | TRBJ1-4 | TRBV14
CASSGVGAVEQYF | TRBJ2-7 | TRBV11-3
CASSSRGGFVVTQYF | TRBJ2-5 | TRBV11-2
CATSDRGDYGYTF | TRBJ1-2 | TRBV19
CASSEGAGGQNEQFF | TRBJ2-1 | TRBV28
CASSPPTSYNEQFF | TRBJ2-1 | TRBV18
CASSVKDGAPLHF | TRBJ1-6 | TRBV2
CASSRRHDNEQFF | TRBJ2-1 | TRBV7-2
CASSVTTGIEQFF | TRBJ2-1 | TRBV9
CASGEIWAPEAFF | TRBJ1-1 | TRBV6-1
CASSLGQGGYEQYF | TRBJ2-7 | TRBV7-2
CASSPPGQGYRGYTF | TRBJ1-2 | TRBV7-9
CASQGGIKGYTF | TRBJ1-2 | TRBV2
CAISDPGGLKTEAFF | TRBJ1-1 | TRBV10-3
CASSVPGQGYTF | TRBJ1-2 | TRBV28
CASSDRAASSYEQYF | TRBJ2-7 | TRBV2
CASSRDRPNTGELFF | TRBJ2-2 | TRBV5-1
CASRSGTGKAQYF | TRBJ2-5 | TRBV7-2
CASSEEGNNEQFF | TRBJ2-1 | TRBV10-1
CANHRVNYGYTF | TRBJ1-2 | TRBV10-1
CAWSRRQGARGNTIYF | TRBJ1-3 | TRBV30
CAISDRGQGWYGYTF | TRBJ1-2 | TRBV10-3
CASSPLRTGGNTGELFF | TRBJ2-2 | TRBV14
CASSQDPLYTIYF | TRBJ1-3 | TRBV4-1
CASKQGSYEQYF | TRBJ2-7 | TRBV19
CASSLGGAGGGYTF | TRBJ1-2 | TRBV27
CASSRLPKSGNTIYF | TRBJ1-3 | TRBV5-6
CASSFPAIGTNQPQHF | TRBJ1-5 | TRBV28
CASSLGKRANEKLFF | TRBJ1-4 | TRBV28
CASSQGAGAAYEQYF | TRBJ2-7 | TRBV7-2
CASSALPGQENEKLFF | TRBJ1-4 | TRBV27
CSGKQGAITEAFF | TRBJ1-1 | TRBV29-1
CASSPERNTQYF | TRBJ2-3 | TRBV12-3/TRBV12-4
CASLGGEPGGYTF | TRBJ1-2 | TRBV7-7
CASSPQTGGTGNTIYF | TRBJ1-3 | TRBV9
CASSSFTGYTEAFF | TRBJ1-1 | TRBV7-9
CAWSSGGLQPQHF | TRBJ1-5 | TRBV30
CASSVKREETQYF | TRBJ2-5 | TRBV10-1